The clone carrying this T cell receptor (beta chain) was observed a single time. Trimming took off 3 bases at V and 8 bases at J, with 9 bases between the two ends. Germline V gene sequence: CDR1 SGDLS, CDR2 YYNGEE. The CDR3 length is 12 residues. This entry belongs to a study of cytomegalovirus exposure and HLA in healthy donors. The table came from immunoSEQ multiplex PCR; TCRdb's copy has only in-frame clones and leaves some out. The sample lists about 140,000 clones, 85% to 95% seen once, with 1.5% to 2% in the top ten. The receptor was isolated from a man aged 18 to 30 in good health and CMV-seropositive. The chain uses TRBV9 and TRBJ1-3; D call uncertain. The sample taken for sequencing was PBMCs. The CDR3 protein is CASSGRTDTIYF. The CDR3 region has the DNA TGTGCCAGCAGCGGGAGGACCGACACCATATATTTT.